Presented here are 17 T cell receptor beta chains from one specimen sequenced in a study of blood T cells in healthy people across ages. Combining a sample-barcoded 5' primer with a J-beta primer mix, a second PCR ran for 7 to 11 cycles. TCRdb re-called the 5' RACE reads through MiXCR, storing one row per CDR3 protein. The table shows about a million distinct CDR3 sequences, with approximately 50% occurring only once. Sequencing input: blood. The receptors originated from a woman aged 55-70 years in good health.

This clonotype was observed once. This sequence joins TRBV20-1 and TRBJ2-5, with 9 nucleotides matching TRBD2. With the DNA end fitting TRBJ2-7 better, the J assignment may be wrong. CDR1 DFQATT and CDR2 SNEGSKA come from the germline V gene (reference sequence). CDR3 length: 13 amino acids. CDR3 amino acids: CSALYSGRHEQYF. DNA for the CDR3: TGCAGTGCCCTCTACAGCGGGAGGCACGAGCAGTACTTC.

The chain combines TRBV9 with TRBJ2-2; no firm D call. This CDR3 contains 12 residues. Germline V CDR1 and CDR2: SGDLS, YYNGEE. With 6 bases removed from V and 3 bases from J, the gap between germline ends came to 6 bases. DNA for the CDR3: TGTGCCAGCACCAAATACACCGGGGAGCTGTTTTTT. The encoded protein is CASTKYTGELFF.

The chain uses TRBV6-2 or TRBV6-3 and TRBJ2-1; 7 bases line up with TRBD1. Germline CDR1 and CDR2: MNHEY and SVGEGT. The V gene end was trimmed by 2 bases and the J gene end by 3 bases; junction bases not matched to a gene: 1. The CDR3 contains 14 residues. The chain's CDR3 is CASSYGTDYNEQFF. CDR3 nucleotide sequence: TGTGCCAGCAGTTACGGGACAGACTACAATGAGCAGTTCTTC.

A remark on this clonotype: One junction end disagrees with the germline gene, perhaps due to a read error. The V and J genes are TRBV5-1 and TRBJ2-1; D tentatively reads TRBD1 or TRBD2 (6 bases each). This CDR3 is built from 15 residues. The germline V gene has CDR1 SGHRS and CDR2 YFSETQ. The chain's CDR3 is CASSTWGATDNERFF. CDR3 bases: TGCGCCAGCAGCACTTGGGGGGCCACTGACAATGAGCGGTTCTTC.

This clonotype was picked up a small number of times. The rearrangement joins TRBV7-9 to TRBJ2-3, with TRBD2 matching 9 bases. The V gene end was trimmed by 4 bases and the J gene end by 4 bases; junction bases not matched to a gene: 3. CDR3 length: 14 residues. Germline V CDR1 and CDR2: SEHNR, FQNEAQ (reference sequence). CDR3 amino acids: CASSSAGGPDTQYF. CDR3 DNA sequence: TGTGCCAGCAGCTCAGCGGGAGGTCCAGATACGCAGTATTTT.

The CDR3 sequence is CASSHSTETYEQYF. The CDR3 DNA reads TGTGCCAGCAGTCATTCGACAGAGACCTACGAGCAGTACTTC. The V gene is TRBV12-3 or TRBV12-4, the J gene TRBJ2-7; tentative D call: TRBD1 (5 bases). Trimming took off 5 bases at V and 2 bases at J, with 13 bases between the two ends. The CDR3 length is 14 residues.

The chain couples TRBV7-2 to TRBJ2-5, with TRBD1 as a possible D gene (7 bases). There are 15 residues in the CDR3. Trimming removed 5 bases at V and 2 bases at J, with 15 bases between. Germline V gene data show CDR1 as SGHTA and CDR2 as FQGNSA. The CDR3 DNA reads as TGTGCCAGCAGCCTAACGACAGGGACTCAAGAGACCCAGTACTTC. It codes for CASSLTTGTQETQYF.

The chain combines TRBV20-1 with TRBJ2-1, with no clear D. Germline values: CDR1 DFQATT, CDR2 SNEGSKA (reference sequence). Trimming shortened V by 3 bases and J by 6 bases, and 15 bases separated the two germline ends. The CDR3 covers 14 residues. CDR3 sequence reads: CSASTGIWSNEQFF. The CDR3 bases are TGCAGTGCTAGTACTGGCATTTGGAGCAATGAGCAGTTCTTC.

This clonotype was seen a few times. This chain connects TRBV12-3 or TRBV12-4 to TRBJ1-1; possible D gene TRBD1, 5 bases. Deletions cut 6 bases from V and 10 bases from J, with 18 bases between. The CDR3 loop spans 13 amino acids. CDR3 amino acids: CASSPGPGLGAFF. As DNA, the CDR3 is TGTGCCAGCAGCCCGGGACCGGGTTTGGGAGCTTTCTTT.

The DNA of the CDR3 is TGTGCCAGCAGTTACGGGGTGAATTCACCCCTCCACTTT. Translating gives CASSYGVNSPLHF. The genes are TRBV6-6 and TRBJ1-6; D is undetermined. Between the trimmed V and J ends, which lost 2 bases and 7 bases, there was a span of 6 bases. Per the germline V gene, CDR1 is MNHNY and CDR2 is SVGAGI (reference sequence). This CDR3 comprises 13 residues.

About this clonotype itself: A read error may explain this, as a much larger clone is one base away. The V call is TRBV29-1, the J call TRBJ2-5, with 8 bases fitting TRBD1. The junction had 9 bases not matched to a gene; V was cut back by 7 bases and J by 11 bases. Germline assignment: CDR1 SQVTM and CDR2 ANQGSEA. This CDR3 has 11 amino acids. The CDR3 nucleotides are TGCAGCGGAACCAAGGACAGGGTTCAGTACTTC. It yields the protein CSGTKDRVQYF. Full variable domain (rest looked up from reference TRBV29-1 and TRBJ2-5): SAVISQKPSRDICQRGTSLTIQCQVDSQVTMMFWYRQQPGQSLTLIATANQGSEATYESGFVIDKFPISRPNLTFSTLTVSNMSPEDSSIYLCSGTKDRVQYFGPGTRLLVL.

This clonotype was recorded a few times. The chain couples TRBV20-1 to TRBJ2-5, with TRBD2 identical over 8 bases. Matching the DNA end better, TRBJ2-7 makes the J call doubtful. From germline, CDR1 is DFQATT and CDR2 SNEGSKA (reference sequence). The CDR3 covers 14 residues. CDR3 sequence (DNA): TGCAGTGCTAGTAGGAAGACTAGCGTCTACGAGCAGTACTTC. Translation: CSASRKTSVYEQYF.

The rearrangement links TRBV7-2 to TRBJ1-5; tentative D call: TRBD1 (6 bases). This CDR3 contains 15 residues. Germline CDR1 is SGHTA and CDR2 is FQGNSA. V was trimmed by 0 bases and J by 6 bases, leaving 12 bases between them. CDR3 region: CASSLAGAGVQPQHF. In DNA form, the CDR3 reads TGTGCCAGCAGCTTAGCGGGGGCAGGGGTTCAGCCCCAGCATTTT.

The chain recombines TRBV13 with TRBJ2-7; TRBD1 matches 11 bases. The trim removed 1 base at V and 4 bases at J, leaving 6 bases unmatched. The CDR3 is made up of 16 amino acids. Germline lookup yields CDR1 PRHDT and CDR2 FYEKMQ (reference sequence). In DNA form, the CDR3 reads TGTGCCAGCAGCTTAGCCGGGACAGGGGGGAGTTACGAGCAGTACTTC. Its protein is CASSLAGTGGSYEQYF.

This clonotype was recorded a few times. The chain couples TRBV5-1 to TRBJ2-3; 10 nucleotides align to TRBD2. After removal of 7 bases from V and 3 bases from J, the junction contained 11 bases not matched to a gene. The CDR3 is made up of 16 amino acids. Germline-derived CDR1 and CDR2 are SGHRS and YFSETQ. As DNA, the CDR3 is TGCGCCAGCTTGGCTAGCGGGAGTGCTAGGACAGATACGCAGTATTTT. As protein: CASLASGSARTDTQYF.

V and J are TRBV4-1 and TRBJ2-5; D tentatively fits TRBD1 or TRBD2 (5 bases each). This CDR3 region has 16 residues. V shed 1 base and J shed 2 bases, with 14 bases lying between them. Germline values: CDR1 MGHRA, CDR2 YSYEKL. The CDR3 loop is CASSQGPGRQQETQYF. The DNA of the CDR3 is TGCGCCAGCAGCCAAGGCCCGGGACGGCAACAAGAGACCCAGTACTTC.

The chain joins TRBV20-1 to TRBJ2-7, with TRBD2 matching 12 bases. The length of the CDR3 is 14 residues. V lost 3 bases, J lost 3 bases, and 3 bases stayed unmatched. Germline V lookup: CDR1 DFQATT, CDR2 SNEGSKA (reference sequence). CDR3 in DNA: TGCAGTGCTAGCAGACTAGCGGGAGTCTACGAGCAGTACTTC. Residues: CSASRLAGVYEQYF.